The rows below give T cell receptor beta chains drawn from one sample of a study of blood T cells in healthy people across ages. TCRdb redid the calling of the 5' RACE reads with MiXCR, one entry per CDR3 protein. The data hold roughly 730,000 distinct CDR3 sequences, with around three fifths observed a single time. Sequencing was done on a sample of blood. The receptors shown here come from a man in his forties in good health. Both conserved end residues are part of each CDR3. The order of the fields is clone size, V gene, CDR3 length, CDR3 protein. Clone size is given for some rows only: seen once, a few or many times, or a class if the clone is expanded.

>-|TRBV6-1|13
CASRGVPSYEQYF
>-|TRBV7-2|14
CASSFLLATYEQYF
>-|TRBV7-2|15
CASSLAQGANYGYTF
>few|TRBV3-1|14
CASSRTGSGNTIYF
>-|TRBV27|16
CASSSLAVTSDGRGYF
>-|TRBV7-9|12
CASSWWQETQYF
>-|TRBV29-1|10
CSFRQDTQYF
>-|TRBV6-5|12
CASRNFGLIQYF
>-|TRBV28|15
CASIQAGVSYNEQFF
>few|TRBV6-6|13
CASRRSGGATQYF
>-|TRBV12-3/TRBV12-4|17
CASSFIRGRGSYNEQFF
>-|TRBV9|14
CASSLALDRGRKYF
>-|TRBV5-6|15
CAGSVGGTGANVLTF
>-|TRBV18|17
CASSPLGLAGRPDEQYF
>-|TRBV7-3|16
CASSLSSTGVEETQYF
>-|TRBV21-1|11
CVTLKFYEQYF
>-|TRBV7-2|16
CASSLVGLAGGLEQFF
>many|TRBV6-4|14
CASSLDSRTDTQYF
>-|TRBV6-1|14
CASRDRVQNSPLHF
>few|TRBV4-1|14
CASSQDPAQETQYF
>-|TRBV12-3/TRBV12-4|16
CASSSTGGGWATEAFF
>-|TRBV18|14
CASSTGPGGTEAFF
>few|TRBV29-1|14
CSVANLSGANVLTF
>-|TRBV5-1|15
CASTRLAGDTGELFF
>-|TRBV7-9|16
CASSLRGETREGTQYF
>-|TRBV7-3|16
CASSLKDRSNTGELFF